One sample yielded the 27 T cell receptor beta chains listed below, sequenced in a study of blood T cell repertoires in COVID-19. Profiling relied on immunoSEQ multiplex PCR, and the TCRdb table lists in-frame clones only, not all of them. This sample yields about 55,000 clones, of which 65% to 90% are seen a single time; about 13% belongs to the top ten. Sequences were obtained from peripheral blood. The receptors come from a human donor in a cohort sampled during active COVID-19.

A few counts support this clone. The chain uses TRBV4-1 and TRBJ2-7, with a weak D call TRBD2 (5 bases). The germline V and J ends were trimmed by 0 bases and 4 bases, with 16 bases remaining between them. This CDR3 has 16 amino acids. Germline V gene lookup returns CDR1 MGHRA and CDR2 YSYEKL. Written as DNA, the CDR3 is TGCGCCAGCAGCCAAGAGTACCCCGGGGTGTCATACGAGCAGTACTTC. This gives the protein CASSQEYPGVSYEQYF.

This clone was seen once. V usage is TRBV6-6 and J usage is TRBJ1-6; TRBD1 matches at 9 bases. Germline trimming cut 2 bases from V and 7 bases from J; bases unmatched to any gene: 3. This CDR3 comprises 15 residues. CDR1 is MNHNY and CDR2 is SVGAGI in the germline V gene (reference sequence). The CDR3, as DNA: TGTGCCAGCAGTTACGACAGGGGGACGAATTCACCCCTCCACTTT. It specifies CASSYDRGTNSPLHF.

The chain has TRBV6-5 and TRBJ1-3; a possible D gene is TRBD1 (5 bases). V gave up 6 bases and J gave up 8 bases, with 8 bases separating them. The CDR3 has 11 amino acids. Germline V lookup: CDR1 MNHEY, CDR2 SVGAGI. CDR3 protein: CASRTGHTIYF. CDR3 DNA: TGTGCCAGCAGAACAGGACACACCATATATTTT.

This chain connects TRBV10-3 to TRBJ2-5, with TRBD2 matching over 11 bases. The germline V gene encodes CDR1 ENHRY and CDR2 SYGVKD. The junction had 11 bases not matched to a gene; V was cut back by 10 bases and J by 1 base. The CDR3 totals 16 residues. CDR3 amino acids: CATRVGLAGGQETQYF. The CDR3 bases are TGTGCCACCCGAGTTGGGCTAGCGGGAGGCCAAGAGACCCAGTACTTC.

The CDR3 DNA is TGTGCCAGTAGTCCCCTCAATCAGCCCCAGCATTTT. Its protein is CASSPLNQPQHF. V usage is TRBV19 and J usage is TRBJ1-5; the D is unclear. From germline, CDR1 is LNHDA and CDR2 SQIVND (reference sequence). CDR3 size: 12 residues. V lost 5 bases, J lost 3 bases, and 5 bases lay in between.

The CDR3 loop is CASSLRDRNLADTQYF. The DNA of the CDR3 is TGTGCCAGCAGCTTAAGGGACAGGAATCTAGCAGATACGCAGTATTTT. This rearrangement joins TRBV7-2 to TRBJ2-3; TRBD1 agrees at 8 bases. The CDR3 has 16 amino acids. V shed 2 bases, J shed 4 bases, and the junction held 8 bases outside the gene matches. CDR1 and CDR2 from the germline V gene are SGHTA and FQGNSA.

V gene TRBV2 combines with J gene TRBJ1-5; 7 positions agree with TRBD1. V trimming: 4 bases; J trimming: 0 bases; junction bases outside the gene matches: 9. The CDR3 is 17 amino acids. Germline values: CDR1 SNHLY, CDR2 FYNNEI. The CDR3 nucleotides read TGTGCCAGCAGTGGGCCAGGGGGTCGCTATAGCAATCAGCCCCAGCATTTT. Protein sequence: CASSGPGGRYSNQPQHF.

This clone has only a few counts. V usage is TRBV10-3 and J usage is TRBJ1-5, with TRBD1 matching over 7 bases. V gave up 6 bases and J gave up 4 bases; unmatched junction bases: 9. The germline gives CDR1 ENHRY, CDR2 SYGVKD. The CDR3 length is 15 residues. The CDR3 bases are TGTGCCATCAGCGAAGGACAGGCGATTAATCAGCCCCAGCATTTT. It specifies CAISEGQAINQPQHF.

The genes are TRBV6-2 or TRBV6-3 and TRBJ2-1, with 9 nucleotides matching TRBD2. This CDR3 is built from 16 residues. Germline V lookup: CDR1 MNHEY, CDR2 SVGEGT. Losses at the gene ends were 5 bases for V and 8 bases for J; bases not matched to a gene: 13. The CDR3 sequence: CASSGTSSLSGDEQFF. The DNA of the CDR3 is TGTGCCAGCAGTGGGACTAGCAGCCTTTCTGGGGATGAGCAGTTCTTC.

This chain uses TRBV27 with TRBJ1-3; 7 bases line up with TRBD1. Germline V lookup: CDR1 MNHEY, CDR2 SMNVEV (reference sequence). The CDR3 has 15 amino acids. The J segment lost 2 bases and the V segment lost 2 bases, leaving 3 bases of the junction unmatched. The CDR3 protein is CASSLRQGTGNTIYF. CDR3 sequence (DNA): TGTGCCAGCAGTTTAAGACAGGGCACTGGAAACACCATATATTTT.

This chain links TRBV20-1 with TRBJ2-1, with a weak D call TRBD2 (5 bases). With 3 bases removed from V and 3 bases from J, the gap between germline ends came to 15 bases. The germline V gene encodes CDR1 DFQATT and CDR2 SNEGSKA (reference sequence). This CDR3 has 15 amino acids. The CDR3 sequence: CSASVSGLYYNEQFF. The CDR3 DNA follows: TGCAGTGCTAGTGTCTCAGGACTTTACTACAATGAGCAGTTCTTC.

This sequence joins TRBV28 and TRBJ1-5, with 7 positions matching TRBD1. Germline CDR1 MDHEN, CDR2 SYDVKM. This CDR3 has 14 residues. V gave up 7 bases and J gave up 6 bases; unmatched junction bases: 9. This chain's CDR3 is CASTLDRVSQPQHF. The CDR3 bases are TGTGCCAGCACCCTCGACAGGGTCAGTCAGCCCCAGCATTTT. Full variable domain (missing parts from reference TRBV28 and TRBJ1-5): DVKVTQSSRYLVKRTGEKVFLECVQDMDHENMFWYRQDPGLGLRLIYFSYDVKMKEKGDIPEGYSVSREKKERFSLILESASTNQTSMYLCASTLDRVSQPQHFGDGTRLSIL.

The V and J genes are TRBV28 and TRBJ1-1, with D uncertain. CDR1 is MDHEN and CDR2 is SYDVKM in the germline V gene. This CDR3 comprises 13 residues. Trimming cost V 7 bases and J 5 bases, with 14 bases left between them. The CDR3 coding sequence is TGTGCCAGCAAGGTTAAATCGGGAACTGAAGCTTTCTTT. Translated, it gives CASKVKSGTEAFF.

This clone was found a few times. This rearrangement joins TRBV19 to TRBJ2-6; TRBD1 is a possible D gene (6 bases). Germline V gene lookup returns CDR1 LNHDA and CDR2 SQIVND (reference sequence). Trimming took off 5 bases at V and 0 bases at J, with 17 bases between the two ends. This CDR3 is 18 amino acids long. The CDR3 region has the DNA TGTGCCAGTAGTTCACAGGGTGCAAACCCCTCTGGGGCCAACGTCCTGACTTTC. Amino acids: CASSSQGANPSGANVLTF.

The chain links TRBV25-1 to TRBJ2-3; no clear D gene. This CDR3 is built from 15 residues. V was shortened by 1 base and J by 2 bases, with 10 bases between the two germline ends. The germline gives CDR1 MGHDK, CDR2 SYGVNS. This chain's CDR3 is CASSESRGTTDTQYF. CDR3 nucleotide sequence: TGTGCCAGCAGTGAATCTCGAGGCACCACAGATACGCAGTATTTT. Supplemented by reference TRBV25-1 and TRBJ2-3, the full variable domain reads EADIYQTPRYLVIGTGKKITLECSQTMGHDKMYWYQQDPGMELHLIHYSYGVNSTEKGDLSSESTVSRIRTEHFPLTLESARPSHTSQYLCASSESRGTTDTQYFGPGTRLTVL.

The chain is built from TRBV30 and TRBJ1-5; perhaps TRBD1 as D (6 bases). V lost 2 bases and J 3 bases, leaving 14 bases between the germline ends. This CDR3 is built from 15 residues. CDR1 GTSNPN and CDR2 SVGIG come from the germline V gene (reference sequence). The CDR3 sequence: CAWSRQGPINQPQHF. CDR3 nucleotides: TGTGCCTGGAGTAGGCAGGGGCCCATCAATCAGCCCCAGCATTTT.

This rearrangement joins TRBV5-1 to TRBJ2-4; 8 bases match TRBD1. The trim removed 4 bases at V and 0 bases at J, leaving 6 bases unmatched. Germline lookup yields CDR1 SGHRS and CDR2 YFSETQ. This CDR3 comprises 16 residues. CDR3 in amino acids: CASSPGTGRAKNIQYF. The CDR3 DNA follows: TGCGCCAGCAGCCCCGGGACAGGACGAGCCAAAAACATTCAGTACTTC. Full variable domain (missing parts from reference TRBV5-1 and TRBJ2-4): KAGVTQTPRYLIKTRGQQVTLSCSPISGHRSVSWYQQTPGQGLQFLFEYFSETQRNKGNFPGRFSGRQFSNSRSEMNVSTLELGDSALYLCASSPGTGRAKNIQYFGAGTRLSVL.

The chain uses TRBV9 and TRBJ2-7, with D perhaps TRBD1 (6 bases). Trimming stripped 7 bases from V and 2 bases from J, with 19 bases between. Germline-derived CDR1 and CDR2 are SGDLS and YYNGEE. This CDR3 region has 15 residues. CDR3 amino acids: CASAPQGRGAYEQYF. The CDR3 region has the DNA TGTGCCAGCGCCCCTCAGGGGAGAGGGGCCTACGAGCAGTACTTC.

This sequence joins TRBV7-3 and TRBJ2-7; D may be TRBD1 (6 bases). The CDR3 runs 13 residues. CDR1 and CDR2 from the germline V gene are SGHTA and FQGTGA. Trimming removed 1 base at V and 6 bases at J, with 10 bases between. The CDR3 DNA reads TGTGCCAGCAGCTTAAAGACAGGAAGCGAGCAGTACTTC. Its translation is CASSLKTGSEQYF.

The chain uses TRBV29-1 and TRBJ1-6; unclear D gene. Trimming shortened V by 4 bases and J by 10 bases, and 11 bases separated the two germline ends. This CDR3 region has 12 residues. Germline CDR1 and CDR2: SQVTM and ANQGSEA. CDR3 protein: CSVGDTLSPLHF. DNA for the CDR3: TGCAGCGTTGGTGACACCCTCTCACCCCTCCACTTT. Together with reference TRBV29-1 and TRBJ1-6, the CDR3 gives the full variable domain: SAVISQKPSRDICQRGTSLTIQCQVDSQVTMMFWYRQQPGQSLTLIATANQGSEATYESGFVIDKFPISRPNLTFSTLTVSNMSPEDSSIYLCSVGDTLSPLHFGNGTRLTVT.

The chain combines TRBV7-9 with TRBJ2-5; possible D gene TRBD1, 5 bases. The CDR3 loop spans 14 amino acids. Trimming cost V 1 base and J 1 base, with 7 bases left between them. Germline values: CDR1 SEHNR, CDR2 FQNEAQ (reference sequence). CDR3 loop: CASSLGQSQETQYF. In nucleotides, the CDR3 is TGTGCCAGCAGCTTAGGACAGTCCCAAGAGACCCAGTACTTC. The whole variable domain, remainder taken from reference TRBV7-9 and TRBJ2-5, is DTGVSQNPRHKITKRGQNVTFRCDPISEHNRLYWYRQTLGQGPEFLTYFQNEAQLEKSRLLSDRFSAERPKGSFSTLEIQRTEQGDSAMYLCASSLGQSQETQYFGPGTRLLVL.

The V call is TRBV10-3, the J call TRBJ2-7; D is unclear. V gave up 3 bases and J gave up 2 bases, with 5 bases separating them. This CDR3 is built from 12 residues. Germline loops: CDR1 ENHRY, CDR2 SYGVKD. CDR3 DNA sequence: TGTGCCATCAGTGAATACACCTACGAGCAGTACTTC. Its translation is CAISEYTYEQYF.

The chain recombines TRBV18 with TRBJ2-7, with D perhaps TRBD1 (5 bases). Trimming removed 0 bases at V and 6 bases at J, with 9 bases between. Germline V gene lookup returns CDR1 KGHSH and CDR2 LQKENI. The CDR3 runs to 13 residues. The CDR3 DNA is TGTGCCAGCTCACCACCGCAGGGTGGCGAGCAGTACTTC. As protein: CASSPPQGGEQYF.

This clone has only a few counts. The chain combines TRBV2 with TRBJ2-1; the match to TRBD2 covers 9 bases. The germline V gene has CDR1 SNHLY and CDR2 FYNNEI. The V gene end was trimmed by 7 bases and the J gene end by 3 bases; junction bases not matched to a gene: 10. This CDR3 comprises 16 residues. The CDR3 here is CASIPGSSGIYNEQFF. CDR3 nucleotides: TGTGCCAGCATCCCAGGGTCTAGCGGGATCTACAATGAGCAGTTCTTC.

The V and J genes are TRBV30 and TRBJ2-7, with 10 nucleotides matching TRBD2. V lost 5 bases and J lost 5; bases outside the gene matches: 6. CDR3 length: 13 residues. In germline, CDR1 is GTSNPN, CDR2 SVGIG (reference sequence). The CDR3 loop reads CAWHTSGAHEQYF. The DNA of the CDR3 is TGTGCCTGGCATACTAGCGGGGCCCACGAGCAGTACTTC.

This rearrangement joins TRBV28 to TRBJ1-2; TRBD1 might be the D (6 bases). CDR3 size: 17 residues. Between the trimmed V and J ends, which lost 2 bases and 5 bases, there was a span of 21 bases. The germline V gene encodes CDR1 MDHEN and CDR2 SYDVKM. The CDR3 DNA follows: TGTGCCAGCAGTTTAATACAGGGCGAAGGTCTCTCATATGGCTACACCTTC. Encoded protein: CASSLIQGEGLSYGYTF.

The chain joins TRBV7-2 to TRBJ1-2; D unresolved. The V gene lost 5 bases and the J gene lost 5 bases, with 6 bases spanning the gap. This CDR3 region has 11 residues. Germline CDR1 and CDR2: SGHTA and FQGNSA. In DNA, the CDR3 is TGTGCCAGCAGCGACACTTATGGCTACACCTTC. Protein: CASSDTYGYTF. The full variable domain, rest sourced from reference TRBV7-2 and TRBJ1-2, is GAGVSQSPSNKVTEKGKDVELRCDPISGHTALYWYRQSLGQGLEFLIYFQGNSAPDKSGLPSDRFSAERTGGSVSTLTIQRTQQEDSAVYLCASSDTYGYTFGSGTRLTVV.